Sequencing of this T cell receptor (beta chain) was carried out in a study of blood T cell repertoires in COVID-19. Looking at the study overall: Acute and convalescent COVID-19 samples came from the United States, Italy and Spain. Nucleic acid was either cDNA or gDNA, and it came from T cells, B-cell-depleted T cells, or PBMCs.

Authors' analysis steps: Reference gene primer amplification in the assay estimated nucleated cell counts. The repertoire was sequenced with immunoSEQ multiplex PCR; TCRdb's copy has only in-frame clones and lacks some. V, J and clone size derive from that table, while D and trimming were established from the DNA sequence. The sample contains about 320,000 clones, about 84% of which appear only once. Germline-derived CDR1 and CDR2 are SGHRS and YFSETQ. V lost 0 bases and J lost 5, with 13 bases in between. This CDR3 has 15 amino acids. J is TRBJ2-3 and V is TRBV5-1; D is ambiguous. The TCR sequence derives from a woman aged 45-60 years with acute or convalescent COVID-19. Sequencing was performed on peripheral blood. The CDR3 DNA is TGCGCCAGCAGCTTGGATCGTCCATCGGGAGATACGCAGTATTTT. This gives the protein CASSLDRPSGDTQYF.